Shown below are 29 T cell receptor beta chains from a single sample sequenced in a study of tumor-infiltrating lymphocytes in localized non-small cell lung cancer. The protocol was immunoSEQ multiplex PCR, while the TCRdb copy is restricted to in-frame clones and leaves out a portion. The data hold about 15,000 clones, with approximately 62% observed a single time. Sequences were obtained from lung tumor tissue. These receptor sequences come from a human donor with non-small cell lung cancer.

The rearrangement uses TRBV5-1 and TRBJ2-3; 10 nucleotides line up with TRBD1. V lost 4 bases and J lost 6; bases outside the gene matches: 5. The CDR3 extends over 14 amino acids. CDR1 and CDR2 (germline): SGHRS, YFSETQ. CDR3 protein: CASSPDRGSDTQYF. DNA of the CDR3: TGCGCCAGCAGCCCGGACAGGGGGTCGGATACGCAGTATTTT.

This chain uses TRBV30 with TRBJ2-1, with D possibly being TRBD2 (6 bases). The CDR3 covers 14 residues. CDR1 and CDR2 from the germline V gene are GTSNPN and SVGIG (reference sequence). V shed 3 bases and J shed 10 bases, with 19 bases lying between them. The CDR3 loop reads CAWRRGSPKGEQFF. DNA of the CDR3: TGTGCCTGGAGGCGGGGATCCCCAAAGGGGGAGCAGTTCTTC.

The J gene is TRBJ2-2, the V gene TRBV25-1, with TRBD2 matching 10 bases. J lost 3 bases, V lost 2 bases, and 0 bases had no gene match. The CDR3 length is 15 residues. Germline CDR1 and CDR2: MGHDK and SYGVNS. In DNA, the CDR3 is TGTGCCAGCAGTGAACTAGCGGGAGACACCGGGGAGCTGTTTTTT. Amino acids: CASSELAGDTGELFF. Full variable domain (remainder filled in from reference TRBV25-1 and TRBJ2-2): EADIYQTPRYLVIGTGKKITLECSQTMGHDKMYWYQQDPGMELHLIHYSYGVNSTEKGDLSSESTVSRIRTEHFPLTLESARPSHTSQYLCASSELAGDTGELFFGEGSRLTVL.

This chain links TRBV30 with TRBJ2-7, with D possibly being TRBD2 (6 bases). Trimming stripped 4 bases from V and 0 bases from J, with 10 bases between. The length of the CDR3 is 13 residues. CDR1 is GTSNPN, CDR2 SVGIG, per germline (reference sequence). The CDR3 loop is CAWKGTSSYEQYF. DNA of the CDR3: TGTGCCTGGAAAGGGACTTCCTCCTACGAGCAGTACTTC. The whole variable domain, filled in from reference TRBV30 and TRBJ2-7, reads SQTIHQWPATLVQPVGSPLSLECTVEGTSNPNLYWYRQAAGRGLQLLFYSVGIGQISSEVPQNLSASRPQDRQFILSSKKLLLSDSGFYLCAWKGTSSYEQYFGPGTRLTVT.

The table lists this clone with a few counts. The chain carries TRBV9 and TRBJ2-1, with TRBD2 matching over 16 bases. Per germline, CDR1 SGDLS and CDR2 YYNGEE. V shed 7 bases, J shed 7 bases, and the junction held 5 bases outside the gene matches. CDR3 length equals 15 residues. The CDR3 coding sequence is TGTGCCAGCGGGGGACTAGCGGGAGGGTGGAATGAGCAGTTCTTC. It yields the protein CASGGLAGGWNEQFF.

The CDR3 coding sequence is TGTGCCAGCAGCGCCGAGACAGGGATTGAAGCTTTCTTT. Amino acids: CASSAETGIEAFF. The chain is built from TRBV6-4 and TRBJ1-1; TRBD1 matches 7 bases. CDR1 and CDR2 (germline): MRHNA, SNTAGT. V dropped 6 bases and J dropped 7; count of bases not matched to a gene: 8. The CDR3 has 13 amino acids.

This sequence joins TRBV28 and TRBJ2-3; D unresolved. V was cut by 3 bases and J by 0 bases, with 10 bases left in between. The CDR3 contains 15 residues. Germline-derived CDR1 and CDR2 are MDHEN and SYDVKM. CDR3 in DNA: TGTGCCAGCAGTTTCCCAGTATCTAGCACAGATACGCAGTATTTT. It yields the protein CASSFPVSSTDTQYF.

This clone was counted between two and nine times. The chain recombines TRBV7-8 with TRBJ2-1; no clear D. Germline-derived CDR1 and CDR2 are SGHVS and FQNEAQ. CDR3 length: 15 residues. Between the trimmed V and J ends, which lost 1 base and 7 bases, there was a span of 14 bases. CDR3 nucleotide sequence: TGTGCCAGCAGCTTAGGGGTTGTGCGCGAGAATGAGCAGTTCTTC. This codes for CASSLGVVRENEQFF.

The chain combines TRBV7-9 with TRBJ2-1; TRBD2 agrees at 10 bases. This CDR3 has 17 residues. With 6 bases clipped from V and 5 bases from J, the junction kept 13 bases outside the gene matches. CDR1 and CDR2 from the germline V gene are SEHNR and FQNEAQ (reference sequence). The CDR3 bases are TGTGCCAGCAGTACGATGAGTAGGACTAGCGGAAACAATGAGCAGTTCTTC. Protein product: CASSTMSRTSGNNEQFF.

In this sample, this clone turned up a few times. The CDR3 DNA reads TGTGCCGCCTACAGGGACCACGAGCAGTACTTC. Translated, it gives CAAYRDHEQYF. This chain connects TRBV30 to TRBJ2-7; perhaps TRBD1 as D (6 bases). Germline CDR1 is GTSNPN and CDR2 is SVGIG (reference sequence). The CDR3 is 11 residues long. V was cut by 8 bases and J by 5 bases, with 13 bases left in between.

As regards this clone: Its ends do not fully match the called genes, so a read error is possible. The CDR3 sequence: CATRRDSGGRGDNEQFF. In DNA, the CDR3 is TGTGCCACCAGAAGAGATTCAGGGGGCCGAGGGGACAATGAGCAGTTCTTC. This chain joins TRBV15 and TRBJ2-1; 8 bases agree with TRBD1. CDR1 is LNHNV and CDR2 is YYDKDF in the germline V gene (reference sequence). There are 17 residues in the CDR3.

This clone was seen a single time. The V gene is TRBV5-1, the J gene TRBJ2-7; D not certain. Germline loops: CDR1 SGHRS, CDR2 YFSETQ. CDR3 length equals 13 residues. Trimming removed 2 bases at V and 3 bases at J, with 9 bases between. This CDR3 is CASSLQGGYEQYF. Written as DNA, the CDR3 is TGCGCCAGCAGCTTACAAGGCGGCTACGAGCAGTACTTC.

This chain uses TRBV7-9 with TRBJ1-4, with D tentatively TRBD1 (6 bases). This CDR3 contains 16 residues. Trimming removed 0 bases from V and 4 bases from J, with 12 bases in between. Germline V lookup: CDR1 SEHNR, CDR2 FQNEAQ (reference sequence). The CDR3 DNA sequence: TGTGCCAGCAGCTTAGCGTCTGGGGGGCTTAATGAAAAACTGTTTTTT. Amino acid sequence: CASSLASGGLNEKLFF.

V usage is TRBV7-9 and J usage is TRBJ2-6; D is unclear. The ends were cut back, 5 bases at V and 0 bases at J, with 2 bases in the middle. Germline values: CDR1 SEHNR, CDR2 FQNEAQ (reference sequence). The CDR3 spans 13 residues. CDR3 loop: CASSRSGANVLTF. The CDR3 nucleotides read TGTGCCAGCAGCCGCTCTGGGGCCAACGTCCTGACTTTC. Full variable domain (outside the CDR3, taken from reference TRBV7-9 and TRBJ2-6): DTGVSQNPRHKITKRGQNVTFRCDPISEHNRLYWYRQTLGQGPEFLTYFQNEAQLEKSRLLSDRFSAERPKGSFSTLEIQRTEQGDSAMYLCASSRSGANVLTFGAGSRLTVL.

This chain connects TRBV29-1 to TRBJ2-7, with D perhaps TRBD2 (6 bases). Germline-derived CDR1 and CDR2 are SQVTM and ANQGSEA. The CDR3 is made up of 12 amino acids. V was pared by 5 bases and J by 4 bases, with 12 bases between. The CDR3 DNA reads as TGCAGCGTTACTGCCGGGGGTTACGAGCAGTACTTC. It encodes CSVTAGGYEQYF.

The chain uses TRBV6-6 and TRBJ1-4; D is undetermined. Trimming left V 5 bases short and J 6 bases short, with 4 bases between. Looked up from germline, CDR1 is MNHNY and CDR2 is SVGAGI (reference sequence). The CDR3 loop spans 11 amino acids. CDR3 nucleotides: TGTGCCAGCAGTAATGATGAAAAACTGTTTTTT. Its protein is CASSNDEKLFF.

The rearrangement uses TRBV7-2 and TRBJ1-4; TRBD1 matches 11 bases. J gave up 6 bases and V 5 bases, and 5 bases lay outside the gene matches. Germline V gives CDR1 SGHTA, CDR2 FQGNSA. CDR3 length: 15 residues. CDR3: CASSAGQGAYEKLFF. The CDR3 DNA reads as TGTGCCAGCAGCGCTGGACAGGGGGCTTATGAAAAACTGTTTTTT.

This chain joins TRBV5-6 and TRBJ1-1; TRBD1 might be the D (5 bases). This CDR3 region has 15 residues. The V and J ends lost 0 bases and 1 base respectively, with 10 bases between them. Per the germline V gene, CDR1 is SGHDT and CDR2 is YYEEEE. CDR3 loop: CASSLAGPQNTEAFF. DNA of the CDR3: TGTGCCAGCAGCTTGGCAGGGCCCCAGAACACTGAAGCTTTCTTT.

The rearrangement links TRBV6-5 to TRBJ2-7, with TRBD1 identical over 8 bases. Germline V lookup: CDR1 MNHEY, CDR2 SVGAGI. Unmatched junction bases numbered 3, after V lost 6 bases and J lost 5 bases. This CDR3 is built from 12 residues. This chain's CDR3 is CASRGQVHEQYF. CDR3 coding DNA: TGTGCCAGCAGGGGACAGGTCCACGAGCAGTACTTC.

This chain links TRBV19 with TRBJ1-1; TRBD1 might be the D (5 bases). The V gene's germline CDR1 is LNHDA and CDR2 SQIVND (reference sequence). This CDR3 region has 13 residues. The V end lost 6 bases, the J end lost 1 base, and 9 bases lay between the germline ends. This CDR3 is CASSYRWNTEAFF. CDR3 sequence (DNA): TGTGCCAGTAGCTACAGGTGGAACACTGAAGCTTTCTTT.

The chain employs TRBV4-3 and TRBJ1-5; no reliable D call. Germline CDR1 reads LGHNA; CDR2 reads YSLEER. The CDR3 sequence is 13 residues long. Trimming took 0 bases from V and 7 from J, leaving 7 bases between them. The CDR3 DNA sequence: TGCGCCAGCAGCCAAGATCGGAGGCAGCCCCAGCATTTT. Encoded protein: CASSQDRRQPQHF.

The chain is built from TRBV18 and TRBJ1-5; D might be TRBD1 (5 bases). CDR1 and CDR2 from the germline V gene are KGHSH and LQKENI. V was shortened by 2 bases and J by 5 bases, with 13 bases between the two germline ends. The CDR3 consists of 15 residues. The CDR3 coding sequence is TGTGCCAGCTCACCAGCAGGGCAAGGTGATCAGCCCCAGCATTTT. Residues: CASSPAGQGDQPQHF.

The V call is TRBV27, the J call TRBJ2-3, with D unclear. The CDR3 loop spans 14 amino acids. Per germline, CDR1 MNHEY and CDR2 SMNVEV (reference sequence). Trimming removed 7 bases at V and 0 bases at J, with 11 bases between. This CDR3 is CASKPATSTDTQYF. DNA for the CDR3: TGTGCCAGCAAACCGGCGACTAGCACAGATACGCAGTATTTT.

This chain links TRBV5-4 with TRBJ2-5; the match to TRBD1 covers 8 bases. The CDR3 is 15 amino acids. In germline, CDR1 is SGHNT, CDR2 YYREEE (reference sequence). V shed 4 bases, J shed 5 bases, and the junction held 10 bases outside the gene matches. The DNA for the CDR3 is TGTGCCAGCAGCCAAGGACAGGGAGGTAGGGAGACCCAGTACTTC. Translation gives CASSQGQGGRETQYF.

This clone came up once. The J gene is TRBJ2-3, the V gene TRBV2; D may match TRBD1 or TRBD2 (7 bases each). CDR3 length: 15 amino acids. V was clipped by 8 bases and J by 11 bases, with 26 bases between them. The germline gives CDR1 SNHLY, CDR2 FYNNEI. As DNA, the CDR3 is TGTGCCAGCGGGAGGGGAGAGGTTCTCCCAGGGGGGCAGTATTTT. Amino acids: CASGRGEVLPGGQYF. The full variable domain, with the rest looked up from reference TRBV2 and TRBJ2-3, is EPEVTQTPSHQVTQMGQEVILRCVPISNHLYFYWYRQILGQKVEFLVSFYNNEISEKSEIFDDQFSVERPDGSNFTLKIRSTKLEDSAMYFCASGRGEVLPGGQYFGPGTRLTVL.

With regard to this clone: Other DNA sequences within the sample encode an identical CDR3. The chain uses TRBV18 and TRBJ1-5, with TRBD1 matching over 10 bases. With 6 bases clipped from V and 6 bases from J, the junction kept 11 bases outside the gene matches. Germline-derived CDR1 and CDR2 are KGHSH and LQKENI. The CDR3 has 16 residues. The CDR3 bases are TGTGCCAGCTCTCCCTCGACAGGGGGCTCGAGTCAGCCCCAGCATTTT. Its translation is CASSPSTGGSSQPQHF.

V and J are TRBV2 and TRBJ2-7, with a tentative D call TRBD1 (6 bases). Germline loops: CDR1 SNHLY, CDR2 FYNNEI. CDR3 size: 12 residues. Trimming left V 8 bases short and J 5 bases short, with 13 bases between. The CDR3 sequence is CASARGYDEQYF. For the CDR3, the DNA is TGTGCCAGCGCAAGGGGGTATGACGAGCAGTACTTC.

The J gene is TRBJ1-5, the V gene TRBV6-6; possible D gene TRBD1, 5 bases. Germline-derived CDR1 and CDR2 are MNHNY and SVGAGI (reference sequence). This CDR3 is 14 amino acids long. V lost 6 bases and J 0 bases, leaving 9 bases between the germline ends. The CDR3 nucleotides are TGTGCCAGCAGCCGCAGGGATAGCAATCAGCCCCAGCATTTT. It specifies CASSRRDSNQPQHF.

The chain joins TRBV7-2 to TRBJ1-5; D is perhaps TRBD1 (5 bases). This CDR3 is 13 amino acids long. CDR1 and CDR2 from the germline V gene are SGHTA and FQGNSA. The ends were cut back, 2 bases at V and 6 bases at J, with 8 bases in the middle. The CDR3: CASSLWGFQPQHF. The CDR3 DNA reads TGTGCCAGCAGCTTATGGGGGTTTCAGCCCCAGCATTTT.